Each of the 31 T cell receptor beta chains below was sequenced from the same sample in a study of T cell responses to AZD1222 COVID-19 vaccine. The repertoire was sequenced with immunoSEQ multiplex PCR; TCRdb's copy has only in-frame clones and lacks some. The sample yields some 140,000 clones, about 91% seen once. Sequences were derived from peripheral blood, sampled on day 0 of AZD1222 vaccination. These receptors came from an adult in good health.

This clone was detected a few times. The chain recombines TRBV4-2 with TRBJ2-7, with 10 bases that match TRBD2. Germline CDR1 is LGHNA and CDR2 is YNFKEQ. CDR3 length equals 15 residues. Unmatched junction bases numbered 5, after V lost 4 bases and J lost 2 bases. Written as DNA, the CDR3 is TGTGCCAGCAGCCGCACTACTAGCGGGGCCTACGAGCAGTACTTC. It is translated as CASSRTTSGAYEQYF.

V gene TRBV28 combines with J gene TRBJ2-7; D is unresolved. Trimming left V 3 bases short and J 5 bases short, with 8 bases between. CDR1 and CDR2 (germline): MDHEN, SYDVKM. CDR3 length: 12 amino acids. The CDR3 DNA reads as TGTGCCAGCAGTTTGCGGCAACACGAGCAGTACTTC. It yields the protein CASSLRQHEQYF. The full variable domain, with the rest looked up from reference TRBV28 and TRBJ2-7, is DVKVTQSSRYLVKRTGEKVFLECVQDMDHENMFWYRQDPGLGLRLIYFSYDVKMKEKGDIPEGYSVSREKKERFSLILESASTNQTSMYLCASSLRQHEQYFGPGTRLTVT.

The rearrangement uses TRBV12-5 and TRBJ2-5; unclear D gene. CDR1 is LGHNT, CDR2 FRNRAP, per germline. The CDR3 contains 14 residues. Trimming removed 5 bases at V and 7 bases at J, with 17 bases between. CDR3 protein: CASGDPTAWGTQYF. The CDR3 DNA is TGTGCTAGTGGTGACCCGACGGCCTGGGGGACCCAGTACTTC.

The V gene is TRBV7-2, the J gene TRBJ2-1; D possibly uses TRBD1 or TRBD2 (5 bases each). CDR3 length: 17 amino acids. V was shortened by 3 bases and J by 4 bases, with 19 bases between the two germline ends. Per the germline V gene, CDR1 is SGHTA and CDR2 is FQGNSA. CDR3 in amino acids: CASSFPAAGTLYNEQFF. The CDR3 DNA follows: TGTGCCAGCAGCTTCCCGGCAGCCGGGACCCTATACAATGAGCAGTTCTTC.

The V gene is TRBV5-4, the J gene TRBJ1-2; D uncertain. Per the germline V gene, CDR1 is SGHNT and CDR2 is YYREEE (reference sequence). Trimming took off 1 base at V and 4 bases at J, with 11 bases between the two ends. The CDR3 sequence is 14 residues long. This CDR3 is CASSLFGQPYGYTF. CDR3 coding DNA: TGTGCCAGCAGCTTGTTTGGCCAGCCCTATGGCTACACCTTC.

CDR3 residues: CASSVADGFGQYF. CDR3 in DNA: TGTGCCAGCAGCGTAGCGGATGGGTTCGGGCAGTACTTC. The chain is built from TRBV9 and TRBJ2-7, with D unclear. CDR3 length: 13 amino acids. V was trimmed by 0 bases and J by 9 bases, leaving 13 bases between them. The germline V gene has CDR1 SGDLS and CDR2 YYNGEE.

Only one count was recorded for this clone. The V call is TRBV4-1, the J call TRBJ2-1; 11 bases match TRBD2. Germline V CDR1 and CDR2: MGHRA, YSYEKL. There are 17 residues in the CDR3. The trim removed 4 bases at V and 3 bases at J, leaving 8 bases unmatched. CDR3 bases: TGCGCCAGCAGCCTAATAACCGGGACTAGCGGCTACAATGAGCAGTTCTTC. Translated: CASSLITGTSGYNEQFF.

The rearrangement uses TRBV6-5 and TRBJ1-4; 10 nucleotides agree with TRBD1. Germline V CDR1 and CDR2: MNHEY, SVGAGI. With 6 bases clipped from V and 6 bases from J, the junction kept 4 bases outside the gene matches. The CDR3 sequence is 14 residues long. The CDR3 sequence is CASSGQGVYEKLFF. The CDR3 DNA reads TGTGCCAGCAGCGGACAGGGGGTTTATGAAAAACTGTTTTTT.

The genes are TRBV7-2 and TRBJ2-3, with D possibly matching TRBD2 (6 bases). Trimming cost V 5 bases and J 0 bases, with 15 bases left between them. The CDR3 sequence is 16 residues long. The germline V gene has CDR1 SGHTA and CDR2 FQGNSA. CDR3 coding DNA: TGTGCCAGCAGCCCCTGGACTACGCACAGCACAGATACGCAGTATTTT. Translating gives CASSPWTTHSTDTQYF.

The gene calls are TRBV27 and TRBJ2-7; D unclear. There are 13 residues in the CDR3. CDR1 is MNHEY and CDR2 is SMNVEV in the germline V gene (reference sequence). Trimming shortened V by 5 bases and J by 3 bases, and 11 bases separated the two germline ends. CDR3 DNA: TGTGCCAGCAGTCCGCTGGATTTCTACGAGCAGTACTTC. Its protein is CASSPLDFYEQYF.

This clone came up once. The J gene is TRBJ1-1, the V gene TRBV11-3, with D perhaps TRBD1 (6 bases). Germline CDR1 and CDR2: SGHNT and YENEEA. There are 14 residues in the CDR3. V was clipped by 2 bases and J by 5 bases, with 12 bases between them. The chain's CDR3 is CASSLQGIGTEAFF. For the CDR3, the DNA is TGTGCCAGCAGCTTACAGGGGATCGGAACTGAAGCTTTCTTT.

The chain combines TRBV7-3 with TRBJ2-3; D is unclear. The CDR3 runs 13 residues. In germline, CDR1 is SGHTA, CDR2 FQGTGA. Deletions cut 5 bases from V and 4 bases from J, with 10 bases between. In DNA form, the CDR3 reads TGTGCCAGCAGCCCCGGGCCCGCAGATACGCAGTATTTT. It codes for CASSPGPADTQYF.

The rearrangement joins TRBV10-3 to TRBJ1-1; D is ambiguous. V lost 2 bases to trimming and J lost 1 base, with 8 bases between them. The length of the CDR3 is 14 residues. Germline V gene data show CDR1 as ENHRY and CDR2 as SYGVKD. The CDR3 is CAISERSKNTEAFF. CDR3 DNA sequence: TGTGCCATCAGTGAGAGATCGAAGAACACTGAAGCTTTCTTT.

This sequence joins TRBV21-1 and TRBJ2-1; the table's D call TRBD2 went unverified against the DNA. TRBV21-1 is a known pseudogene. The length of the CDR3 is 18 residues. The CDR3 reads CASSKALRGGSPYNEQFF. CDR3 coding DNA: TGTGCCAGCAGCAAAGCACTGAGAGGCGGGAGTCCCTACAATGAGCAGTTCTTC.

The J gene is TRBJ2-1, the V gene TRBV2, with 7 bases fitting TRBD2. The CDR3 is made up of 16 amino acids. After removal of 3 bases from V and 0 bases from J, the junction contained 5 bases not matched to a gene. Germline values: CDR1 SNHLY, CDR2 FYNNEI. DNA for the CDR3: TGTGCCAGCAGTGAGGGAGGGCGGTTCTCCTACAATGAGCAGTTCTTC. Translation: CASSEGGRFSYNEQFF.

The rearrangement links TRBV5-6 to TRBJ2-7, with D perhaps TRBD1 or TRBD2 (5 bases each). Germline values: CDR1 SGHDT, CDR2 YYEEEE. The V and J ends lost 1 base and 4 bases respectively, with 9 bases between them. This CDR3 is 13 amino acids long. CDR3 in amino acids: CASSLQGDYEQYF. CDR3 bases: TGTGCCAGCAGCTTGCAGGGAGATTACGAGCAGTACTTC.

This chain joins TRBV27 and TRBJ1-2; 7 positions agree with TRBD1. The germline V gene has CDR1 MNHEY and CDR2 SMNVEV (reference sequence). V shed 6 bases, J shed 5 bases, and the junction held 27 bases outside the gene matches. The CDR3 consists of 20 residues. This CDR3 reads CASSPLNFIVRRQGEYGYTF. In DNA form, the CDR3 reads TGTGCCAGCAGCCCCCTCAATTTCATAGTTCGGCGTCAGGGGGAATATGGCTACACCTTC.

The rearrangement links TRBV29-1 to TRBJ1-2; TRBD1 is a possible D gene (5 bases). Between the trimmed V and J ends, which lost 7 bases and 5 bases, there was a span of 17 bases. CDR3 length equals 13 residues. Germline assignment: CDR1 SQVTM and CDR2 ANQGSEA. Here the CDR3 DNA reads TGCAGCGCCGCGAATAGGGGTTTATATGGCTACACCTTC. This sequence encodes CSAANRGLYGYTF.

The V gene is TRBV5-4, the J gene TRBJ2-1; 10 bases are a match to TRBD2. The length of the CDR3 is 14 residues. J lost 2 bases, V lost 10 bases, and 6 bases had no gene match. CDR1 is SGHNT, CDR2 YYREEE, per germline (reference sequence). In DNA form, the CDR3 reads TGTGCCCTGGGTAGCGGGGGGCCCTACAATGAGCAGTTCTTC. This sequence encodes CALGSGGPYNEQFF.

CDR3 in DNA: TGTGCCAGCAGCGTAGAAGGGTTAGAGCAGCCCCAGCATTTT. It is translated as CASSVEGLEQPQHF. V and J are TRBV9 and TRBJ1-5; D is uncertain. This CDR3 is 14 amino acids long. V lost 0 bases, J lost 7 bases, and 11 bases lay in between. Germline lookup yields CDR1 SGDLS and CDR2 YYNGEE. Drawing the rest from reference TRBV9 and TRBJ1-5, the complete variable domain is DSGVTQTPKHLITATGQRVTLRCSPRSGDLSVYWYQQSLDQGLQFLIQYYNGEERAKGNILERFSAQQFPDLHSELNLSSLELGDSALYFCASSVEGLEQPQHFGDGTRLSIL.

This clone has just one count. The chain is built from TRBV7-6 and TRBJ1-2; D is unresolved. Trimming removed 3 bases at V and 2 bases at J, with 4 bases between. Germline V gene data show CDR1 as SGHVS and CDR2 as FNYEAQ. This CDR3 has 12 residues. The CDR3 nucleotides read TGTGCCAGCAGCTTCTCGAACTATGGCTACACCTTC. Translation gives CASSFSNYGYTF.

The chain couples TRBV28 to TRBJ1-2, with D possibly being TRBD1 (5 bases). The germline CDR1 and CDR2 sequences are MDHEN and SYDVKM. The V gene lost 7 bases and the J gene lost 4 bases, with 10 bases spanning the gap. The CDR3 sequence is 12 residues long. CDR3 loop: CASNTQGYGYTF. CDR3 nucleotide sequence: TGTGCCAGCAATACTCAGGGCTATGGCTACACCTTC.

The V call is TRBV9, the J call TRBJ1-3, with a weak D call TRBD1 (5 bases). Deletions cut 2 bases from V and 4 bases from J, with 16 bases between. In germline, CDR1 is SGDLS, CDR2 YYNGEE. This CDR3 contains 16 residues. CDR3 sequence: CASSVSTQGAGNTIYF. The CDR3 DNA is TGTGCCAGCAGCGTCTCGACGCAGGGAGCCGGAAACACCATATATTTT.

J is TRBJ1-2 and V is TRBV4-2; 9 bases match TRBD1. Germline V lookup: CDR1 LGHNA, CDR2 YNFKEQ. Germline trimming cut 0 bases from V and 4 bases from J; bases unmatched to any gene: 6. There are 16 residues in the CDR3. CDR3 in DNA: TGTGCCAGCAGCCAAGATCCGGCGGACAGGGGCTATGGCTACACCTTC. Its translation is CASSQDPADRGYGYTF.

The chain recombines TRBV3-1 (or the pseudogene TRBV3-2) with TRBJ2-1; 11 bases match TRBD2. CDR1 is LGHDT and CDR2 is YNNKEL in the germline V gene (reference sequence). V dropped 3 bases and J dropped 0; count of bases not matched to a gene: 7. The CDR3 loop spans 18 amino acids. CDR3 sequence reads: CASSHLAGGSSSYNEQFF. In DNA form, the CDR3 reads TGTGCCAGCAGCCATCTAGCGGGGGGCTCTAGCTCCTACAATGAGCAGTTCTTC.

The V gene is TRBV7-9, the J gene TRBJ2-7; TRBD2 is a possible D gene (6 bases). Trimming took 3 bases from V and 5 from J, leaving 14 bases between them. The CDR3 loop spans 14 amino acids. CDR1 is SEHNR and CDR2 is FQNEAQ in the germline V gene (reference sequence). CDR3 sequence: CASSFDLPGDEQYF. As DNA, the CDR3 is TGTGCCAGCAGCTTTGACTTGCCGGGGGACGAGCAGTACTTC.

This clone showed up just once. The chain recombines TRBV28 with TRBJ2-3, with D unclear. The V gene's germline CDR1 is MDHEN and CDR2 SYDVKM. Trimming cost V 4 bases and J 4 bases, with 12 bases left between them. The CDR3 extends over 14 amino acids. This chain's CDR3 is CASSSPLSSDTQYF. The DNA for the CDR3 is TGTGCCAGCAGTTCCCCCCTCTCTTCAGATACGCAGTATTTT.

The chain links TRBV4-1 to TRBJ2-2; 9 bases are shared with TRBD1. This CDR3 has 17 residues. J was trimmed by 4 bases and V by 0 bases; bases with no gene match: 6. Germline CDR1 MGHRA, CDR2 YSYEKL. The CDR3 sequence: CASSQDRGTGTTGELFF. CDR3 bases: TGCGCCAGCAGCCAAGATCGGGGGACAGGGACCACCGGGGAGCTGTTTTTT.

The V gene is TRBV9, the J gene TRBJ2-2; tentative D call: TRBD2 (6 bases). This CDR3 has 16 residues. Germline V lookup: CDR1 SGDLS, CDR2 YYNGEE. V gave up 3 bases and J gave up 0 bases, with 12 bases separating them. CDR3 protein: CASSATGETNTGELFF. DNA for the CDR3: TGTGCCAGCAGCGCGACGGGAGAAACGAACACCGGGGAGCTGTTTTTT.

J is TRBJ1-1 and V is TRBV14; D is unresolved. CDR1 is SGHDN and CDR2 is FVKESK in the germline V gene. With 0 bases removed from V and 8 bases from J, the gap between germline ends came to 7 bases. The CDR3 consists of 12 residues. The CDR3 region is CASSQDGSEAFF. The CDR3 bases are TGTGCCAGCAGCCAAGACGGGAGCGAAGCTTTCTTT.

This chain uses TRBV4-2 with TRBJ1-1; D is unresolved. The germline CDR1 and CDR2 sequences are LGHNA and YNFKEQ. V was shortened by 1 base and J by 3 bases, with 3 bases between the two germline ends. The CDR3 totals 12 residues. CDR3 nucleotides: TGTGCCAGCAGCCAAGGGCACACTGAAGCTTTCTTT. Its translation: CASSQGHTEAFF.